This is a list of T cell receptor beta chains from one sample in a study of blood T cell repertoires in COVID-19. Clones were read by immunoSEQ multiplex PCR, and TCRdb kept only the in-frame ones, dropping some. The table lists 250,000 or so clones, around 83% of them singletons. The sample consisted of peripheral blood. The receptors were sampled from a man aged 40-49 years who had recovered from COVID-19. CDR3s include the opening cysteine and the closing phenylalanine or tryptophan. D genes are given only for firm matches. Expanded clones get a size class; other rows say once, few or many, or leave the size out.

cdr3_aa: CASSLYVGLAGGSKDTQYF; cdr3_nt: TGCGCCAGCAGCCTCTACGTGGGGCTGGCGGGAGGGTCCAAAGATACGCAGTATTTT; v_call: TRBV4-1; j_call: TRBJ2-3; d_call: TRBD2; clone_size: -
cdr3_aa: CSAGQVPNYGYTF; cdr3_nt: TGCAGCGCGGGACAGGTCCCCAACTATGGCTACACCTTC; v_call: TRBV29-1; j_call: TRBJ1-2; d_call: TRBD1; clone_size: -
cdr3_aa: CASSPPGGYGTNEKLFF; cdr3_nt: TGTGCCAGCTCACCACCGGGGGGGTATGGCACTAATGAAAAACTGTTTTTT; v_call: TRBV18; j_call: TRBJ1-4; d_call: -; clone_size: -
cdr3_aa: CASSVEAIAGVVNEQFF; cdr3_nt: TGTGCCAGCAGCGTAGAAGCTATCGCGGGAGTAGTCAATGAGCAGTTCTTC; v_call: TRBV9; j_call: TRBJ2-1; d_call: TRBD2; clone_size: -
cdr3_aa: CASSLVLSYEQYF; cdr3_nt: TGTGCCAGCAGCTTAGTGCTCAGCTACGAGCAGTACTTC; v_call: TRBV7-9; j_call: TRBJ2-7; d_call: -; clone_size: -
cdr3_aa: CASSLQGPDTQYF; cdr3_nt: TGCGCCAGCAGCTTGCAGGGGCCAGATACGCAGTATTTT; v_call: TRBV5-1; j_call: TRBJ2-3; d_call: -; clone_size: once
cdr3_aa: CAISGRDTPPHYGYTF; cdr3_nt: TGTGCCATCAGTGGCCGGGACACACCTCCTCACTATGGCTACACCTTC; v_call: TRBV10-3; j_call: TRBJ1-2; d_call: -; clone_size: -
cdr3_aa: CASSPQGGSGELFF; cdr3_nt: TGTGCCAGCAGCCCCCAGGGGGGTTCCGGGGAGCTGTTTTTT; v_call: TRBV7-2; j_call: TRBJ2-2; d_call: -; clone_size: -
cdr3_aa: CASSPETGGNTIYF; cdr3_nt: TGTGCCAGCTCACCGGAGACGGGGGGAAACACCATATATTTT; v_call: TRBV18; j_call: TRBJ1-3; d_call: -; clone_size: -
cdr3_aa: CASGFRGITDTQYF; cdr3_nt: TGTGCTAGTGGTTTTCGGGGTATCACAGATACGCAGTATTTT; v_call: TRBV12-5; j_call: TRBJ2-3; d_call: -; clone_size: -
cdr3_aa: CASSFTGTRDEQYF; cdr3_nt: TGCGCCAGCAGCTTTACCGGGACTAGAGACGAGCAGTACTTC; v_call: TRBV5-1; j_call: TRBJ2-7; d_call: TRBD2; clone_size: -
cdr3_aa: CASSLPGRPRNTEAFF; cdr3_nt: TGTGCCAGCAGCTTACCAGGGCGTCCGAGGAACACTGAAGCTTTCTTT; v_call: TRBV7-2; j_call: TRBJ1-1; d_call: -; clone_size: -
cdr3_aa: CASSIGLAGLGDTQYF; cdr3_nt: TGTGCCAGTAGTATTGGGCTAGCGGGACTAGGGGATACGCAGTATTTT; v_call: TRBV19; j_call: TRBJ2-3; d_call: TRBD2; clone_size: once
cdr3_aa: CASSQVGTGGNSPLHF; cdr3_nt: TGTGCCAGCAGCCAAGTCGGGACAGGGGGAAATTCACCCCTCCACTTT; v_call: TRBV14; j_call: TRBJ1-6; d_call: TRBD1; clone_size: -
cdr3_aa: CASSVRQDSYNEQFF; cdr3_nt: TGTGCCAGCTCAGTCAGACAGGACTCATACAATGAGCAGTTCTTC; v_call: TRBV18; j_call: TRBJ2-1; d_call: -; clone_size: -
cdr3_aa: CATSRIGQGVNQQYF; cdr3_nt: TGTGCCACCAGCAGGATCGGACAGGGGGTTAATCAGCAGTACTTC; v_call: TRBV15; j_call: TRBJ2-7; d_call: TRBD1; clone_size: -
cdr3_aa: CASSLFPLQDRNYGYTF; cdr3_nt: TGCGCCAGCAGCTTATTCCCACTCCAAGACAGAAACTATGGCTACACCTTC; v_call: TRBV5-1; j_call: TRBJ1-2; d_call: -; clone_size: few
cdr3_aa: CASSLRPQGYTEAFF; cdr3_nt: TGTGCCAGCAGCTTGCGCCCCCAGGGGTATACTGAAGCTTTCTTT; v_call: TRBV5-6; j_call: TRBJ1-1; d_call: -; clone_size: few
cdr3_aa: CASSPYQGSQPQHF; cdr3_nt: TGTGCCAGTAGTCCCTACCAGGGAAGCCAGCCCCAGCATTTT; v_call: TRBV19; j_call: TRBJ1-5; d_call: -; clone_size: -
cdr3_aa: CSGGSGSYEQYF; cdr3_nt: TGCAGCGGGGGTAGCGGGAGCTACGAGCAGTACTTC; v_call: TRBV29-1; j_call: TRBJ2-7; d_call: TRBD2; clone_size: -
cdr3_aa: CASSLRFAGLQETQYF; cdr3_nt: TGTGCCAGCAGCTTAAGGTTCGCAGGCCTCCAAGAGACCCAGTACTTC; v_call: TRBV7-2; j_call: TRBJ2-5; d_call: -; clone_size: -
cdr3_aa: CASSLESQETQYF; cdr3_nt: TGTGCCAGCAGTTTGGAGAGCCAAGAGACCCAGTACTTC; v_call: TRBV6-5; j_call: TRBJ2-5; d_call: -; clone_size: medium-sized
cdr3_aa: CASGLVLPLTPRVDTQYF; cdr3_nt: TGTGCTAGTGGTTTGGTACTACCACTTACCCCCCGTGTGGATACGCAGTATTTT; v_call: TRBV12-5; j_call: TRBJ2-3; d_call: -; clone_size: -
cdr3_aa: CASSPDRGGGEQFF; cdr3_nt: TGTGCCAGCTCACCAGACAGGGGTGGAGGTGAGCAGTTCTTC; v_call: TRBV18; j_call: TRBJ2-1; d_call: TRBD1; clone_size: -